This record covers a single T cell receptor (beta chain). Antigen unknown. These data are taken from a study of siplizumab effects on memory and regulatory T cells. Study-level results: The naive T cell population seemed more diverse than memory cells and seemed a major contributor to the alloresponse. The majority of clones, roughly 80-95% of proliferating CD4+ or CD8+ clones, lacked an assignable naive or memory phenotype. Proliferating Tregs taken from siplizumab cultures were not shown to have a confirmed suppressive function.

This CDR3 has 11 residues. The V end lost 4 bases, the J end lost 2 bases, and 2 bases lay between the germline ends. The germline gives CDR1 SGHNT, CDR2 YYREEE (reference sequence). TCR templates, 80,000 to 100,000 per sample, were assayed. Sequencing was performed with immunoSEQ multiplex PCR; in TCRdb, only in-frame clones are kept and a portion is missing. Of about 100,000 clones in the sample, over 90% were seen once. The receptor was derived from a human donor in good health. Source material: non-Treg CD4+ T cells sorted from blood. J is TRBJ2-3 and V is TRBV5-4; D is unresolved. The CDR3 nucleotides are TGTGCCAGCAGCCTCACAGATACGCAGTATTTT. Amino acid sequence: CASSLTDTQYF.